The 10 T cell receptor beta chains below were found in one sample sequenced in a study of graft-versus-host responses after intestinal transplantation listed by TCRdb under 2021. The library came from the immunoSEQ multiplex PCR assay. TCRdb's version of the immuneACCESS table is confined to in-frame rearrangements and falls short of the full clone set. An unresolved V gene accounts for under half of the shortfall where checked; the remainder is of unknown origin. Present in this sample are just under 100,000 clones, approximately 92% of which were seen just once. The ten largest clones take up about 16% of the sample. The source was PBMCs, collected about 460 days after intestinal transplant. All receptors come from a human patient who received an intestinal transplant, so some T cells may come from the graft donor.

The V gene is TRBV2, the J gene TRBJ1-1; a possible D gene is TRBD1 (5 bases). This CDR3 region has 13 residues. V shed 10 bases and J shed 2 bases, with 14 bases lying between them. Germline V lookup: CDR1 SNHLY, CDR2 FYNNEI. CDR3 sequence (DNA): TGTGCCACCCAAGGGGCCTTAAACACTGAAGCTTTCTTT. Protein sequence: CATQGALNTEAFF.

The chain carries TRBV7-9 and TRBJ1-2, with a weak D call TRBD1 (5 bases). The V end lost 5 bases, the J end lost 6 bases, and 16 bases lay between the germline ends. The CDR3 runs 14 residues. Germline values: CDR1 SEHNR, CDR2 FQNEAQ (reference sequence). DNA for the CDR3: TGTGCCAGCAGCCCGGATGGCAGGGCCCATGGCTACACCTTC. This sequence encodes CASSPDGRAHGYTF.

The chain joins TRBV6-1 to TRBJ1-2, with D possibly TRBD1 on 5 matching bases. V lost 3 bases and J 5 bases, leaving 19 bases between the germline ends. From germline, CDR1 is MNHNS and CDR2 SASEGT. CDR3 length equals 16 residues. The CDR3 protein is CASSDSGTRLRYGYTF. The CDR3 DNA reads TGTGCCAGCAGTGATTCAGGGACCCGGCTAAGGTATGGCTACACCTTC.

This chain links TRBV27 with TRBJ1-5; weak D call: TRBD1 (6 bases). The V gene's germline CDR1 is MNHEY and CDR2 SMNVEV (reference sequence). Trimming removed 2 bases at V and 0 bases at J, with 8 bases between. This CDR3 contains 15 residues. The CDR3 spells CASSLTGYSNQPQHF. The CDR3 DNA follows: TGTGCCAGCAGTTTAACAGGGTATAGCAATCAGCCCCAGCATTTT.

The chain is built from TRBV10-1 and TRBJ2-2, with unresolved D. CDR1 WNHNN and CDR2 SYGVQD come from the germline V gene (reference sequence). The CDR3 consists of 15 residues. V dropped 1 base and J dropped 1 base, with 7 bases sitting between them. CDR3 bases: TGCGCCAGCAGTGAGTGGCAGCAGAACACCGGGGAGCTGTTTTTT. Translated, it gives CASSEWQQNTGELFF.

The chain uses TRBV19 and TRBJ2-5, with D perhaps TRBD1 (5 bases). The germline CDR1 and CDR2 sequences are LNHDA and SQIVND (reference sequence). This CDR3 has 15 amino acids. The V and J ends lost 2 bases and 9 bases respectively, with 19 bases between them. The CDR3 coding sequence is TGTGCCAGTAGTATACGTTGGATTAATCAAGGGGCCCAGTACTTC. It specifies CASSIRWINQGAQYF.

CDR3 in DNA: TGTGCCAGCAGCTTAGCGCGGGACAGCGCGGGGACTGAAGCTTTCTTT. This codes for CASSLARDSAGTEAFF. This chain uses TRBV7-2 with TRBJ1-1, with 7 positions matching TRBD1. V trimming: 0 bases; J trimming: 5 bases; junction bases outside the gene matches: 9. The CDR3 is 16 amino acids. Germline V gene lookup returns CDR1 SGHTA and CDR2 FQGNSA.

Here the CDR3 reads CSVSDTEAFF. Written as DNA, the CDR3 is TGCAGCGTCTCCGACACTGAAGCTTTCTTT. The J gene is TRBJ1-1, the V gene TRBV29-1; D is uncertain. Germline CDR1 SQVTM, CDR2 ANQGSEA. The CDR3 is made up of 10 amino acids. V dropped 6 bases and J dropped 3 bases, with 5 bases sitting between them.

The chain carries TRBV13 and TRBJ2-5; 10 bases are a match to TRBD2. The CDR3 extends over 16 amino acids. Germline trimming cut 4 bases from V and 2 bases from J; bases unmatched to any gene: 7. Germline CDR1 PRHDT, CDR2 FYEKMQ (reference sequence). The CDR3 spells CASSSTSGGGQETQYF. The CDR3 region has the DNA TGTGCCAGCAGCTCGACGAGCGGGGGGGGGCAAGAGACCCAGTACTTC. The whole variable domain, filled in from reference TRBV13 and TRBJ2-5, reads AAGVIQSPRHLIKEKRETATLKCYPIPRHDTVYWYQQGPGQDPQFLISFYEKMQSDKGSIPDRFSAQQFSDYHSELNMSSLELGDSALYFCASSSTSGGGQETQYFGPGTRLLVL.

This chain links TRBV9 with TRBJ1-5, with unresolved D. Germline V gene sequence: CDR1 SGDLS, CDR2 YYNGEE. V dropped 3 bases and J dropped 2 bases, with 9 bases sitting between them. This CDR3 spans 14 amino acids. CDR3: CASSESGGNQPQHF. In DNA, the CDR3 is TGTGCCAGCAGCGAGTCCGGGGGCAATCAGCCCCAGCATTTT. Full variable domain (missing parts from reference TRBV9 and TRBJ1-5): DSGVTQTPKHLITATGQRVTLRCSPRSGDLSVYWYQQSLDQGLQFLIQYYNGEERAKGNILERFSAQQFPDLHSELNLSSLELGDSALYFCASSESGGNQPQHFGDGTRLSIL.